This T cell receptor (beta chain) was identified during a study of human T cells and chemical hapten exposure. CDR3 length: 15 residues. V was trimmed by 4 bases and J by 3 bases, leaving 15 bases between them. Per germline, CDR1 MNHEY and CDR2 SVGAGI. Time point described: patch test 1, 2 weeks after DPC sensitization. Treatment of the sample: therapeutic diphenylcyclopropenone sensitization with weekly scalp DPC. This clonotype was seen at least ten times. As yet, its antigen is unknown. Findings and caveats of the study: Expanded TCRs created a significantly greater count of big CDR3 similarity clusters than controls did.

TCRdb ran MiXCR on the RACE reads and lists one entry per CDR3 protein. The sample carries tens of thousands of distinct CDR3 sequences, about 10% recorded once. This TCR derives from a man in his forties or fifties with alopecia areata. Some clones in this sample may be carry-over from other donors' samples. The chain is built from TRBV6-5 and TRBJ1-1, with D possibly TRBD1 on 6 matching bases. The starting material was whole blood, obtained in connection with sensitization to the hapten diphenylcyclopropenone (DPC). As DNA, the CDR3 is TGTGCCAGCAGTTCCGGCGGGGGGCGGGACACTGAAGCTTTCTTT. Translation gives CASSSGGGRDTEAFF.